The T cell receptor (beta chain) under discussion was sequenced for a study of OX40 agonist ivuxolimab in advanced cancers. Study background: The dose-escalation cohort was around 83% male, with a mean age of 60 years, ranging roughly 23 to 85. Allowance was made for prior anti-PD-1, anti-PD-L1 or anti-CTLA-4 therapy, and around 44% had some.

Study observations and caveats: CD8+ T cells were the subset that, on average, had more expanded clones than CD4+.

Blood draws occurred at baseline, cycle 4 day 1, and cycle 7 day 1. Profiling relied on immunoSEQ multiplex PCR, and the TCRdb table lists in-frame clones only, not all of them. Of 60,000 or so clones listed, 84% were seen once; the top ten hold around 25%. Concerning this clone itself: Its antigen is not identified.

The CDR3 totals 12 residues. V lost 7 bases, J lost 1 base, and 10 bases lay in between. Germline CDR1 and CDR2: SQVTM and ANQGSEA. The receptor was isolated from an adult with an advanced solid tumor such as melanoma, head and neck, liver or kidney cancer. Sample: CD4+ or CD8+ T cells sorted from blood, taken in a trial of the OX40 agonist ivuxolimab. The V and J genes are TRBV29-1 and TRBJ1-1, with D tentatively TRBD1 (5 bases). CDR3 DNA sequence: TGCAGCGGACGAGACAGGAACACTGAAGCTTTCTTT. Protein product: CSGRDRNTEAFF. Full variable domain (outside the CDR3, taken from reference TRBV29-1 and TRBJ1-1): SAVISQKPSRDICQRGTSLTIQCQVDSQVTMMFWYRQQPGQSLTLIATANQGSEATYESGFVIDKFPISRPNLTFSTLTVSNMSPEDSSIYLCSGRDRNTEAFFGQGTRLTVV.